The TCR beta chain described here comes from a study of T cells after yellow fever vaccination. There are a few counts of this clonotype. TCRdb re-called the 5' RACE reads through MiXCR, storing one row per CDR3 protein. The sample has 300,000 to 400,000 distinct CDR3 sequences; around 8.1% are singletons. Germline V CDR1 and CDR2: SGHDT, YYEEEE. The CDR3 covers 14 residues. Unmatched junction bases numbered 7, after V lost 4 bases and J lost 7 bases. The sequence came from a man younger than 30 who received the YFV17D yellow fever vaccine. The rearrangement links TRBV5-6 to TRBJ1-4, with 7 bases identical to TRBD1. The sample was PBMCs, taken roughly 46 days after the first yellow fever vaccination. CDR3 sequence (DNA): TGTGCCAGCAGCAGACAGGGAGGAATTGAAAAACTGTTTTTT. Encoded protein: CASSRQGGIEKLFF.